Listed below are T cell receptor beta chains from one sample, sequenced in a study of control samples from healthy donors and cancer patients. TCRdb's table, derived via immunoSEQ multiplex PCR, lists solely in-frame clones and lacks some. The table lists fewer than 200,000 clones, around 90% of them singletons. Sequenced: blood. Receptors originate from a woman between 45 and 60 years old in good health. Each CDR3 is given with its conserved first and last residue. D genes are given only for firm matches. Clone size, where shown, is once, few, many, or a class for clones that have expanded.

D gene: TRBD1
J gene: TRBJ1-2
V gene: TRBV2
clone size: NA
CDR3 DNA: TGTGCCAGCACCGCCAGGACAGGGGGCGATGGCTACACCTTC
CDR3 protein: CASTARTGGDGYTF

D gene: NA
J gene: TRBJ2-7
V gene: TRBV6-1
clone size: once
CDR3 DNA: TGTGCCAGCAGTGACAAGATGGGGGGGGGCTATTCGTTCGAGCAGTACTTC
CDR3 protein: CASSDKMGGGYSFEQYF

D gene: TRBD2
J gene: TRBJ2-5
V gene: TRBV30
clone size: NA
CDR3 DNA: TGTGCCTGGAGTTATATAGGGACTAGGGAGAGGGAGACCCAGTACTTC
CDR3 protein: CAWSYIGTRERETQYF

D gene: NA
J gene: TRBJ1-1
V gene: TRBV10-3
clone size: many
CDR3 DNA: TGTGCCATCAGTGAGTCAATAGGGGTAGCTTTCTTT
CDR3 protein: CAISESIGVAFF

D gene: NA
J gene: TRBJ1-3
V gene: TRBV29-1
clone size: NA
CDR3 DNA: TGCAGCGTTGAAGCCCGGGGAAACACCATATATTTT
CDR3 protein: CSVEARGNTIYF

D gene: NA
J gene: TRBJ2-7
V gene: TRBV7-9
clone size: NA
CDR3 DNA: TGTGCCAGCAGCTTTGGGCTCGAGCAGTACTTC
CDR3 protein: CASSFGLEQYF

D gene: TRBD2
J gene: TRBJ2-1
V gene: TRBV7-6
clone size: NA
CDR3 DNA: TGTGCCAGCAGCCAGCGAGCGGGGGGGGGTCCCAATGAGCAGTTCTTC
CDR3 protein: CASSQRAGGGPNEQFF

D gene: NA
J gene: TRBJ2-5
V gene: TRBV11-1
clone size: NA
CDR3 DNA: TGTGCCAGCAGCTCATCGGGGGTATTGGAGACCCAGTACTTC
CDR3 protein: CASSSSGVLETQYF

D gene: NA
J gene: TRBJ2-7
V gene: TRBV2
clone size: NA
CDR3 DNA: TGTGCCAGCAGTGACACTAACCGCCGTGCCTTCTCCTACGAGCAGTACTTC
CDR3 protein: CASSDTNRRAFSYEQYF

D gene: NA
J gene: TRBJ2-1
V gene: TRBV6-6
clone size: NA
CDR3 DNA: TGTGCCAGCTCCCCCCCCGCTGAGGGATTAGATAAGTTCTTC
CDR3 protein: CASSPPAEGLDKFF

D gene: NA
J gene: TRBJ1-1
V gene: TRBV6-5
clone size: NA
CDR3 DNA: TGTGCCAGCAGAAAACCTTCCTCTGAAGCTTTCTTT
CDR3 protein: CASRKPSSEAFF

D gene: NA
J gene: TRBJ1-2
V gene: TRBV7-9
clone size: NA
CDR3 DNA: TGTGCCAGCAGCTTCAGGGGAGGCTACACCTTC
CDR3 protein: CASSFRGGYTF

D gene: NA
J gene: TRBJ2-7
V gene: TRBV6-2/TRBV6-3
clone size: NA
CDR3 DNA: TGTGCCAGCAGTTTCCGACGGGACGGAGCTTACGAGCAGTACTTC
CDR3 protein: CASSFRRDGAYEQYF

D gene: TRBD2
J gene: TRBJ2-5
V gene: TRBV19
clone size: NA
CDR3 DNA: TGTGCCACCAAACTAGCGGGGGCAATGGGGACCCAGTACTTC
CDR3 protein: CATKLAGAMGTQYF

D gene: NA
J gene: TRBJ2-3
V gene: TRBV3-1/TRBV3-2
clone size: NA
CDR3 DNA: TGTGCCAGCAGTCCCTGGGACCGGTTGAGCACAGATACGCAGTATTTT
CDR3 protein: CASSPWDRLSTDTQYF

D gene: NA
J gene: TRBJ2-5
V gene: TRBV6-5
clone size: NA
CDR3 DNA: TGTGCCAGCAGTTGGACCATGGGGGAGACCCAGTACTTC
CDR3 protein: CASSWTMGETQYF

D gene: NA
J gene: TRBJ1-1
V gene: TRBV18
clone size: NA
CDR3 DNA: TGTGCCAGCTCACTCCAGACCGTGAACACTGAAGCTTTCTTT
CDR3 protein: CASSLQTVNTEAFF

D gene: NA
J gene: TRBJ2-1
V gene: TRBV7-2
clone size: NA
CDR3 DNA: TGTGCCAGCAGCTTAGTTATCGCGCAGGGGGGGGCCAATGAGCAGTTCTTC
CDR3 protein: CASSLVIAQGGANEQFF

D gene: NA
J gene: TRBJ1-5
V gene: TRBV27
clone size: NA
CDR3 DNA: TGTGCCAGCAGTTGGCCTGGGTCCAATCAGCCCCAGCATTTT
CDR3 protein: CASSWPGSNQPQHF

D gene: NA
J gene: TRBJ1-1
V gene: TRBV4-3
clone size: NA
CDR3 DNA: TGCGCCAGCAGCCAAGAGGACACCGGGGGCGAAGCTTTCTTT
CDR3 protein: CASSQEDTGGEAFF

D gene: TRBD1
J gene: TRBJ1-2
V gene: TRBV5-8
clone size: NA
CDR3 DNA: TGTGCCAGCAGCTTGGGGACGACAGGGAACTATGGCTACACCTTC
CDR3 protein: CASSLGTTGNYGYTF

D gene: NA
J gene: TRBJ1-4
V gene: TRBV5-1
clone size: once
CDR3 DNA: TGCGCCAGCAGCTTGGACAGCGGGAGAAGAGATGAAAAACTGTTTTTT
CDR3 protein: CASSLDSGRRDEKLFF

D gene: NA
J gene: TRBJ1-3
V gene: TRBV19
clone size: NA
CDR3 DNA: TGTGCCGCTCAGGGCAGGGGATCCGGAAACACCATATATTTT
CDR3 protein: CAAQGRGSGNTIYF

D gene: NA
J gene: TRBJ1-2
V gene: TRBV9
clone size: NA
CDR3 DNA: TGTGCCAGCAGCGCCATCCCCTCCTCCTATGGCTACACCTTC
CDR3 protein: CASSAIPSSYGYTF

D gene: NA
J gene: TRBJ2-1
V gene: TRBV7-8
clone size: NA
CDR3 DNA: TGTGCCAGCAGCACCGTGAGGGGTAGTACCTACAATGAGCAGTTCTTC
CDR3 protein: CASSTVRGSTYNEQFF

D gene: TRBD1
J gene: TRBJ2-7
V gene: TRBV28
clone size: NA
CDR3 DNA: TGTGCCAGCATCCTAACAGGGGCAGGCTACGAGCAGTACTTC
CDR3 protein: CASILTGAGYEQYF

D gene: NA
J gene: TRBJ1-5
V gene: TRBV28
clone size: NA
CDR3 DNA: TGTGCCAGCAGTTCTGGCGGTCAGCCCCAGCATTTT
CDR3 protein: CASSSGGQPQHF

D gene: NA
J gene: TRBJ2-3
V gene: TRBV7-9
clone size: NA
CDR3 DNA: TGTGCCAGCGGGAGGGGGTCAGATACGCAGTATTTT
CDR3 protein: CASGRGSDTQYF

D gene: TRBD2
J gene: TRBJ2-1
V gene: TRBV9
clone size: NA
CDR3 DNA: TGTGCCAGCAGCGCAATAGTAGCGGGAGGGCACGGTGAGCAGTTCTTC
CDR3 protein: CASSAIVAGGHGEQFF

D gene: NA
J gene: TRBJ2-3
V gene: TRBV3-1/TRBV3-2
clone size: NA
CDR3 DNA: TGTGCCAGCAGCCAGGCGGATACGCAGTATTTT
CDR3 protein: CASSQADTQYF

D gene: NA
J gene: TRBJ2-5
V gene: TRBV7-6
clone size: NA
CDR3 DNA: TGTGCCAGCAGCTATAATCCGGACTCACGAGAGACCCAGTACTTC
CDR3 protein: CASSYNPDSRETQYF

D gene: NA
J gene: TRBJ1-5
V gene: TRBV12-3/TRBV12-4
clone size: few
CDR3 DNA: TGTGCCAGCAGTTCAGGCCAGGGTCGGCATTTT
CDR3 protein: CASSSGQGRHF

D gene: TRBD1
J gene: TRBJ2-5
V gene: TRBV28
clone size: NA
CDR3 DNA: TGTGCCAGCAGCCAGGGGGTCAGCCAAGAGACCCAGTACTTC
CDR3 protein: CASSQGVSQETQYF

D gene: NA
J gene: TRBJ1-5
V gene: TRBV6-6
clone size: NA
CDR3 DNA: TGTGCCAGCAGTGCCCTTAGCAATCAGCCCCAGCATTTT
CDR3 protein: CASSALSNQPQHF

D gene: NA
J gene: TRBJ1-5
V gene: TRBV5-6
clone size: NA
CDR3 DNA: TGTGCCAGCAGCTTTTGGGGAAAGCCCCAGCATTTT
CDR3 protein: CASSFWGKPQHF

D gene: NA
J gene: TRBJ1-1
V gene: TRBV7-3
clone size: NA
CDR3 DNA: TGTGCCAGCAGCTTAGGAGGGCCGGGTGAAGCTTTCTTT
CDR3 protein: CASSLGGPGEAFF

D gene: NA
J gene: TRBJ1-2
V gene: TRBV28
clone size: NA
CDR3 DNA: TGTGCCAGCAGTTTGCGCGGAAGGTCCTATGGCTACACCTTC
CDR3 protein: CASSLRGRSYGYTF

D gene: NA
J gene: TRBJ2-7
V gene: TRBV2
clone size: NA
CDR3 DNA: TGTGCCAGCACCCTCGAAGGGAAAGGCGAGCAGTACTTC
CDR3 protein: CASTLEGKGEQYF

D gene: TRBD1
J gene: TRBJ2-6
V gene: TRBV5-4
clone size: NA
CDR3 DNA: TGTGCCAGCAGCTTGCCAGGGGGCGGAAGTATTTCCGGGGCCAACGTCCTGACTTTC
CDR3 protein: CASSLPGGGSISGANVLTF

D gene: TRBD1
J gene: TRBJ1-1
V gene: TRBV28
clone size: once
CDR3 DNA: TGTGCCAGTCAAACGCCGGGACAGGGACCTGAAGCTTTCTTT
CDR3 protein: CASQTPGQGPEAFF

D gene: TRBD1
J gene: TRBJ1-1
V gene: TRBV5-1
clone size: NA
CDR3 DNA: TGCGCCAGCAGCTTGAGAGACAGGGGGCAATCTGAAGCTTTCTTT
CDR3 protein: CASSLRDRGQSEAFF

D gene: NA
J gene: TRBJ2-1
V gene: TRBV5-6
clone size: NA
CDR3 DNA: TGTGCCAGCAGCCCCAGATACAATGAGCAGTTCTTC
CDR3 protein: CASSPRYNEQFF

D gene: NA
J gene: TRBJ1-5
V gene: TRBV27
clone size: NA
CDR3 DNA: TGTGCCAGCAGTCCCCACCTTAGCAATCAGCCCCAGCATTTT
CDR3 protein: CASSPHLSNQPQHF

D gene: NA
J gene: TRBJ2-1
V gene: TRBV28
clone size: NA
CDR3 DNA: TGTGCCAGCAGTTTAGGAGGGGGCGGGGGTAATGAGCAGTTCTTC
CDR3 protein: CASSLGGGGGNEQFF

D gene: TRBD1
J gene: TRBJ1-4
V gene: TRBV27
clone size: NA
CDR3 DNA: TGTGCCAGCAGTACTCGACAGGGAAAACTGTTTTTT
CDR3 protein: CASSTRQGKLFF

D gene: NA
J gene: TRBJ1-5
V gene: TRBV20-1
clone size: NA
CDR3 DNA: TGCAGTGCTAGTATCCAGAATGGCAATCAGCCCCAGCATTTT
CDR3 protein: CSASIQNGNQPQHF

D gene: TRBD2
J gene: TRBJ2-1
V gene: TRBV30
clone size: NA
CDR3 DNA: TGTGCCTGGAGTATAGCGGGAGCACCCGAGCAGTTCTTC
CDR3 protein: CAWSIAGAPEQFF

D gene: NA
J gene: TRBJ2-1
V gene: TRBV15
clone size: NA
CDR3 DNA: TGTGCCACCAGCAGAGTACTAGGGTGGGGGGAAAACGCTGAGCAGTTCTTC
CDR3 protein: CATSRVLGWGENAEQFF

D gene: TRBD1
J gene: TRBJ1-5
V gene: TRBV30
clone size: NA
CDR3 DNA: TGTGCCGCCCAGGGGGCGAGTAGCAATCAGCCCCAGCATTTT
CDR3 protein: CAAQGASSNQPQHF

D gene: NA
J gene: TRBJ1-2
V gene: TRBV7-9
clone size: NA
CDR3 DNA: TGTGCCAGCAGCTCGCAGGGTTCTAACTATGGCTACACCTTC
CDR3 protein: CASSSQGSNYGYTF

D gene: NA
J gene: TRBJ2-5
V gene: TRBV7-3
clone size: NA
CDR3 DNA: TGTGCCAGCACTCTAGGACCCCAAGAGACCCAGTACTTC
CDR3 protein: CASTLGPQETQYF

D gene: NA
J gene: TRBJ2-7
V gene: TRBV7-6
clone size: NA
CDR3 DNA: TGTGCCAGCAGCCCCAATCCCGCTTCCTACGAGCAGTACTTC
CDR3 protein: CASSPNPASYEQYF

D gene: NA
J gene: TRBJ1-2
V gene: TRBV27
clone size: NA
CDR3 DNA: TGTGCCAGCAGTTTACGCGCGGAAGAGACTCTCTATGGCTACACCTTC
CDR3 protein: CASSLRAEETLYGYTF

D gene: NA
J gene: TRBJ1-1
V gene: TRBV18
clone size: NA
CDR3 DNA: TGTGCCAGCTCAGGGACTGTGAACACTGAAGCTTTCTTT
CDR3 protein: CASSGTVNTEAFF